In its sample, the clone carrying this T cell receptor beta chain was seen a few times. Its target is not known. The data were taken from a study of identical twins. Findings and caveats of the study: For out-of-frame beta sequences, excess twin sharing was weaker. There were fewer insertions in abundant cord blood beta clonotypes, but memory repertoires showed no such pattern. The models systematically underestimated how much out-of-frame TCR alpha was shared in monozygotic twins.

Germline values: CDR1 SEHNR, CDR2 FQNEAQ (reference sequence). The CDR3 spans 15 residues. The V gene lost 1 base and the J gene lost 1 base, with 10 bases spanning the gap. A universal primer site arose from template switching, and cDNA bore unique molecular identifiers. One entry per CDR3 protein, called by TCRdb with MiXCR from the 5' RACE reads. This sample has 400,000 to 500,000 distinct CDR3 sequences, with 18% found just once. The origin of this receptor is a man aged 45 to 65 in good health. The specimen was naive T cells sorted from blood. V and J are TRBV7-9 and TRBJ1-1; D remains ambiguous. This CDR3 is CASSLGPLGNTEAFF. CDR3 nucleotide sequence: TGTGCCAGCAGCTTAGGGCCCTTAGGGAACACTGAAGCTTTCTTT.